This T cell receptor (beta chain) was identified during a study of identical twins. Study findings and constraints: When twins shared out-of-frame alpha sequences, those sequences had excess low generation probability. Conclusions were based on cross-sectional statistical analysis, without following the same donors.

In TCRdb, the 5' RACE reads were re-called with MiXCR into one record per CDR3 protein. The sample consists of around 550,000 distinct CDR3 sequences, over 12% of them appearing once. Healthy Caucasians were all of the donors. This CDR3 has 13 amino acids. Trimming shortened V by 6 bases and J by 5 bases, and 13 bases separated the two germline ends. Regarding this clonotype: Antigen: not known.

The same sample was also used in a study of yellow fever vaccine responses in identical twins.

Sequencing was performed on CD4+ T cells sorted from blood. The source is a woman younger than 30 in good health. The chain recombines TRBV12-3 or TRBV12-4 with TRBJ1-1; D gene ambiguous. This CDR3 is CASSLTLLTEAFF. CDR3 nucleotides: TGTGCCAGCAGCTTGACACTACTTACTGAAGCTTTCTTT.